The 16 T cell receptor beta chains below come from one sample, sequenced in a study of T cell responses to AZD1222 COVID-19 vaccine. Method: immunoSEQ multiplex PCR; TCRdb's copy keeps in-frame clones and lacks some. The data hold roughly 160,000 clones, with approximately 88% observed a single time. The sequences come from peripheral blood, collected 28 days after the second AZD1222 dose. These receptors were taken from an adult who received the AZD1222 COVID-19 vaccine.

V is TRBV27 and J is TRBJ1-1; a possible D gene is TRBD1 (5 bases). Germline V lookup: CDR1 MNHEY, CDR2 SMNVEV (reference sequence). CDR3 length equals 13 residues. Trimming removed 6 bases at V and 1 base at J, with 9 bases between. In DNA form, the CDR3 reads TGTGCCAGCAGACCCACAGGGAACACTGAAGCTTTCTTT. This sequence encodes CASRPTGNTEAFF.

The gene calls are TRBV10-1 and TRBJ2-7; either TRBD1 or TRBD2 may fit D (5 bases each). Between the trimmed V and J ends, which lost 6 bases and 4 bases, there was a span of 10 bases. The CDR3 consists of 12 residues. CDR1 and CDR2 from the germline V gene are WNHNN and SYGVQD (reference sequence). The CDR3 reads CASSDWGYEQYF. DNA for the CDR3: TGCGCCAGCAGCGACTGGGGGTACGAGCAGTACTTC.

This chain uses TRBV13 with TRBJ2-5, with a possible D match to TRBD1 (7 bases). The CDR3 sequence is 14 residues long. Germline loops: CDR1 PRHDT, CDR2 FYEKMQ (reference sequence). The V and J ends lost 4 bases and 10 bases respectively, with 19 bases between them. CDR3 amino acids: CASSSRGAWKGQYF. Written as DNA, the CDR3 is TGTGCCAGCAGCTCCAGGGGGGCATGGAAGGGCCAGTACTTC. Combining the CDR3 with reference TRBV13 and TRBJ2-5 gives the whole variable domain AAGVIQSPRHLIKEKRETATLKCYPIPRHDTVYWYQQGPGQDPQFLISFYEKMQSDKGSIPDRFSAQQFSDYHSELNMSSLELGDSALYFCASSSRGAWKGQYFGPGTRLLVL.

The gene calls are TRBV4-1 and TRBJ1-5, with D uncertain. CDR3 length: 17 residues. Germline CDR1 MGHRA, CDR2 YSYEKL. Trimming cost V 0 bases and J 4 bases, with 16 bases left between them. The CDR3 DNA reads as TGCGCCAGCAGCCAAGATGGAACAACGGGTTGGAATCAGCCCCAGCATTTT. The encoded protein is CASSQDGTTGWNQPQHF.

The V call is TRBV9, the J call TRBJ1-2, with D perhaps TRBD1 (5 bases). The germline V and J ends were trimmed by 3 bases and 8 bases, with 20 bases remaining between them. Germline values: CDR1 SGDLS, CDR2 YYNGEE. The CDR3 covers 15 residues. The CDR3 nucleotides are TGTGCCAGCAGCGCCTCCGGTCCCAGGCGGGGGGGCTACACCTTC. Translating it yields CASSASGPRRGGYTF.

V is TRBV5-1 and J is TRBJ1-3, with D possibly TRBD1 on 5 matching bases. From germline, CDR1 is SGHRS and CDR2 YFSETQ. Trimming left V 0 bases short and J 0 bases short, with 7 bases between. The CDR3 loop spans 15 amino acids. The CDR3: CASSLGQHSGNTIYF. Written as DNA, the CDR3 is TGCGCCAGCAGCTTGGGACAGCACTCTGGAAACACCATATATTTT.

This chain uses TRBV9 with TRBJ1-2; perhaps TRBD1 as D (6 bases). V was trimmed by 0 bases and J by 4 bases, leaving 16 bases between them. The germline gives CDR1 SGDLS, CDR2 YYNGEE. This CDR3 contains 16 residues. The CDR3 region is CASSVGGTGPPYGYTF. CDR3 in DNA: TGTGCCAGCAGCGTAGGAGGTACAGGGCCTCCCTATGGCTACACCTTC.

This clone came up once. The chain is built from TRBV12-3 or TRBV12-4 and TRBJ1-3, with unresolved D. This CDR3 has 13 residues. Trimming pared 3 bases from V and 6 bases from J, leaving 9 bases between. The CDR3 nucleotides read TGTGCCAGCAGTTTTAAAAGGGTAAACACCATATATTTT. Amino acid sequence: CASSFKRVNTIYF.

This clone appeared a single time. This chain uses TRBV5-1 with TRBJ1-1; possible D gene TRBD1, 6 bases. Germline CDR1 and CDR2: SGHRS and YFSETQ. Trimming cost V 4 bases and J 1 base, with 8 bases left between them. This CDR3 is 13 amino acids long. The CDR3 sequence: CASSPGANTEAFF. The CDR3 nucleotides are TGCGCCAGCAGCCCAGGGGCGAACACTGAAGCTTTCTTT.

For the CDR3, the DNA is TGTGCCAGCAGTGAAGCTGAGACAGACCCTCATCTGGAAGCTTTCTTT. Translated: CASSEAETDPHLEAFF. The gene calls are TRBV2 and TRBJ1-1; TRBD1 is a possible D gene (5 bases). Trimming took 0 bases from V and 8 from J, leaving 19 bases between them. The germline V gene encodes CDR1 SNHLY and CDR2 FYNNEI. The CDR3 is made up of 16 amino acids.

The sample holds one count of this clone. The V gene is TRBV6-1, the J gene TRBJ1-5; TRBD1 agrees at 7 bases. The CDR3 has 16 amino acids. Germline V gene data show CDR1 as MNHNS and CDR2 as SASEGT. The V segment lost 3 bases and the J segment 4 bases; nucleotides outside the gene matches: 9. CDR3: CASSDAVQGGNQPQHF. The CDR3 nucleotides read TGTGCCAGCAGTGACGCCGTCCAGGGGGGAAATCAGCCCCAGCATTTT.

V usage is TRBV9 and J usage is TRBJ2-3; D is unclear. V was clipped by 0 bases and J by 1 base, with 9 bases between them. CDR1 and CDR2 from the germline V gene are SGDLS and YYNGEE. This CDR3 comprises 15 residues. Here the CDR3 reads CASSVEPGRTDTQYF. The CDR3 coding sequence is TGTGCCAGCAGCGTAGAACCCGGCCGCACAGATACGCAGTATTTT. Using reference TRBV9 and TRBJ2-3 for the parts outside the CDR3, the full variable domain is DSGVTQTPKHLITATGQRVTLRCSPRSGDLSVYWYQQSLDQGLQFLIQYYNGEERAKGNILERFSAQQFPDLHSELNLSSLELGDSALYFCASSVEPGRTDTQYFGPGTRLTVL.

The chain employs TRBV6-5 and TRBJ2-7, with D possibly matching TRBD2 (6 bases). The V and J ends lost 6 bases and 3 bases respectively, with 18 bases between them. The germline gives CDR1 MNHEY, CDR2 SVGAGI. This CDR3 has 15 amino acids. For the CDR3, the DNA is TGTGCCAGCAGCCGATCTAACGGGGGTTACTACGAGCAGTACTTC. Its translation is CASSRSNGGYYEQYF.

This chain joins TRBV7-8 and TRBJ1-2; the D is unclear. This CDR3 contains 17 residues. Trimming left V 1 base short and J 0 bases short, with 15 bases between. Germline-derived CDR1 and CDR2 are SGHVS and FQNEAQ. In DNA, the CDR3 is TGTGCCAGCAGCTTAGTTATCAGGCAGACCACTAACTATGGCTACACCTTC. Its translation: CASSLVIRQTTNYGYTF.

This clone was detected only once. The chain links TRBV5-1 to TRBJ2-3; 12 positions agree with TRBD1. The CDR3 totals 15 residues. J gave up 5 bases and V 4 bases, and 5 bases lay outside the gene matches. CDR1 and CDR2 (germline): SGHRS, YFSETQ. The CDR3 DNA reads TGCGCCAGCAGCGAAGGGACAGGGGGCGTAGATACGCAGTATTTT. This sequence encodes CASSEGTGGVDTQYF.

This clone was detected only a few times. CDR3 residues: CASSQEARGRSGYTF. The CDR3 region has the DNA TGTGCCAGCAGCCAAGAGGCCAGGGGAAGAAGTGGCTACACCTTC. This chain connects TRBV3-1 (or the pseudogene TRBV3-2) to TRBJ1-2, with TRBD1 as a possible D gene (6 bases). This CDR3 is 15 amino acids long. V lost 0 bases, J lost 7 bases, and 15 bases lay in between. Germline V lookup: CDR1 LGHDT, CDR2 YNNKEL (reference sequence).